The clone carrying this T cell receptor beta chain was seen repeatedly, ten times or more. This sample stems from a study of regulatory T cells in long-lasting Graves disease. Time point indicated: newly diagnosed GD, antithyroid drugs for less than 3 months. The TCR library was made from RNA extracted from PBMCs. Relying on iRepertoire HTBI primers and Arm-PCR of CDR3 regions, the team built TCR beta libraries. MiXCR, run by TCRdb on the multiplex PCR reads, gives a single entry per CDR3 protein. Here the sample spans 300,000 to 400,000 distinct CDR3 sequences, about a sixth being singletons. Germline CDR1 and CDR2: SGHKS and YYEKEE (reference sequence). V lost 4 bases and J lost 2; bases outside the gene matches: 16. The CDR3 has 20 residues.

The input for sequencing was peripheral blood mononuclear cells (PBMCs), taken at new diagnosis, from a patient treated with antithyroid drugs. V gene TRBV5-5 combines with J gene TRBJ2-3, with 13 bases identical to TRBD2. This clonotype originated in a female donor with Graves disease. CDR3 sequence: CASSPAHPGTSGAITDTQYF. For the CDR3, the DNA is TGTGCCAGCAGCCCAGCCCACCCCGGGACTAGCGGGGCGATCACAGATACGCAGTATTTT.